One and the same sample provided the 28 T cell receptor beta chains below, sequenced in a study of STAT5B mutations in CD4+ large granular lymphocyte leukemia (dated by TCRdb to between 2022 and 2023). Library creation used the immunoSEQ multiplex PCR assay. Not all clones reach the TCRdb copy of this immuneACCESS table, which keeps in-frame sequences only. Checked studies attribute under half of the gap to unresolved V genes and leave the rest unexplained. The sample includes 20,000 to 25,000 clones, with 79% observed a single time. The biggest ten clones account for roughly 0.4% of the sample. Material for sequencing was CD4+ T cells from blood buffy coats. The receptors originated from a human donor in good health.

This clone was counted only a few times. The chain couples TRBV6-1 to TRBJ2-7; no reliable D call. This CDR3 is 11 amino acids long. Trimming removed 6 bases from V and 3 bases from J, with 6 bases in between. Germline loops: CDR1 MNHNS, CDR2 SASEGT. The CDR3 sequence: CASSRNYEQYF. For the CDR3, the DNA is TGTGCCAGCAGCCGTAACTACGAGCAGTACTTC.

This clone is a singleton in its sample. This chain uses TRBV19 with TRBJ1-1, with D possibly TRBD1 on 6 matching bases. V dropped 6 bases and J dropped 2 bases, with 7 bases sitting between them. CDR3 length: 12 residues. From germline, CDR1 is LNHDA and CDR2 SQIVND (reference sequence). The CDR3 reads CASRDRNTEAFF. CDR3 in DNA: TGTGCCAGTAGGGACAGAAACACTGAAGCTTTCTTT.

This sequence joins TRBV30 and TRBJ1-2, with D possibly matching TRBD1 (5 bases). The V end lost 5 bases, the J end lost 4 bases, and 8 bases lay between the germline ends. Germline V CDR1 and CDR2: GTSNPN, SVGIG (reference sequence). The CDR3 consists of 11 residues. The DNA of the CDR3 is TGTGCCTGGGCCGGGGCCTATGGCTACACCTTC. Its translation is CAWAGAYGYTF.

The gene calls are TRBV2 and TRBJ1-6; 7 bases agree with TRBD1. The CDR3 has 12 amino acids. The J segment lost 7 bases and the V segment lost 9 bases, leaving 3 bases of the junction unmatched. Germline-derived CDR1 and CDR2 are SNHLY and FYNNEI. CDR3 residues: CARGQPNSPLHF. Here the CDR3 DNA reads TGTGCCAGGGGACAGCCCAATTCACCCCTCCACTTT. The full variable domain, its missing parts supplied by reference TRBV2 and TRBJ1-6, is EPEVTQTPSHQVTQMGQEVILRCVPISNHLYFYWYRQILGQKVEFLVSFYNNEISEKSEIFDDQFSVERPDGSNFTLKIRSTKLEDSAMYFCARGQPNSPLHFGNGTRLTVT.

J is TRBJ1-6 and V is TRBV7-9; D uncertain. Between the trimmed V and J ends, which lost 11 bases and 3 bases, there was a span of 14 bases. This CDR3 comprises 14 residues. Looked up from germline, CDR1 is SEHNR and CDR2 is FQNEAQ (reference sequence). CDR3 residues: CAVSEPGYNSPLHF. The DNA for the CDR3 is TGTGCCGTCTCCGAACCGGGCTATAATTCACCCCTCCACTTT.

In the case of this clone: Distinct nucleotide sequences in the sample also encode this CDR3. Here the CDR3 DNA reads TGCAGTGCCAGCAAGGCTGAAAAACTGTTTTTT. Translating gives CSASKAEKLFF. This chain uses TRBV20-1 with TRBJ1-4, with no clear D. This CDR3 has 11 amino acids. Trimming left V 6 bases short and J 7 bases short, with 9 bases between. Germline V gene data show CDR1 as DFQATT and CDR2 as SNEGSKA (reference sequence).

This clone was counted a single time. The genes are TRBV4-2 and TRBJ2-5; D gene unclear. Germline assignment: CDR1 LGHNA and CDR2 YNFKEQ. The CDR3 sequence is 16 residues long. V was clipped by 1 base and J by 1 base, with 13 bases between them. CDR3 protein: CASSQGHTQAQETQYF. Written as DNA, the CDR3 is TGTGCCAGCAGCCAAGGTCATACCCAGGCCCAAGAGACCCAGTACTTC.

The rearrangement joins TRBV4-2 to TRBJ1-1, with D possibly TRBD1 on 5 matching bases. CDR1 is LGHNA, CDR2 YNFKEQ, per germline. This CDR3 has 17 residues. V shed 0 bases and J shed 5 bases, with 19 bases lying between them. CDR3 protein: CASSQDYKTDSGTEAFF. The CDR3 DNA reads TGTGCCAGCAGCCAAGATTACAAAACAGACAGTGGGACTGAAGCTTTCTTT.

The CDR3 DNA follows: TGTGCCTGCCCAAGCGCCCCGGGACACAACTATGGCTACACCTTC. This codes for CACPSAPGHNYGYTF. The gene calls are TRBV30 and TRBJ1-2; D may be TRBD1 (6 bases). Trimming took off 6 bases at V and 2 bases at J, with 19 bases between the two ends. CDR3 size: 15 residues. From germline, CDR1 is GTSNPN and CDR2 SVGIG (reference sequence).

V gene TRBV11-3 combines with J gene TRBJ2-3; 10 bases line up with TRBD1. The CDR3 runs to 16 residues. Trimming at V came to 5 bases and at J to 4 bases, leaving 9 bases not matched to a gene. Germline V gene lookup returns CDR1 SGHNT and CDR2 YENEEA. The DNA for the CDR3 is TGTGCCAGCAGCCCCCGGCCGGGACAGGGGTCAGATACGCAGTATTTT. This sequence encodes CASSPRPGQGSDTQYF. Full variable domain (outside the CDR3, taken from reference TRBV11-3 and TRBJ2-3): EAGVVQSPRYKIIEKKQPVAFWCNPISGHNTLYWYLQNLGQGPELLIRYENEEAVDDSQLPKDRFSAERLKGVDSTLKIQPAELGDSAVYLCASSPRPGQGSDTQYFGPGTRLTVL.

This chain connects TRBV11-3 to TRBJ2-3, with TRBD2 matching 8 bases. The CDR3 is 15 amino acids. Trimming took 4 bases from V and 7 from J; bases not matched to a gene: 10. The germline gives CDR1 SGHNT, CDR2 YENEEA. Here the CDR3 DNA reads TGTGCCAGCAGCTCCTATAGCGGGACTGGTAATACGCAGTATTTT. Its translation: CASSSYSGTGNTQYF. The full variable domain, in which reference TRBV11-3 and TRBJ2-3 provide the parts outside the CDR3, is EAGVVQSPRYKIIEKKQPVAFWCNPISGHNTLYWYLQNLGQGPELLIRYENEEAVDDSQLPKDRFSAERLKGVDSTLKIQPAELGDSAVYLCASSSYSGTGNTQYFGPGTRLTVL.

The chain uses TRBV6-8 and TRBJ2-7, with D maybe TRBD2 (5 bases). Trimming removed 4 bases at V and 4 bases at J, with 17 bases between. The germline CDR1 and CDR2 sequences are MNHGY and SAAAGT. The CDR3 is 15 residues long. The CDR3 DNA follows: TGTGCCAGCAGTTTGTCGGGTACGGGGAGATACGAGCAGTACTTC. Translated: CASSLSGTGRYEQYF.

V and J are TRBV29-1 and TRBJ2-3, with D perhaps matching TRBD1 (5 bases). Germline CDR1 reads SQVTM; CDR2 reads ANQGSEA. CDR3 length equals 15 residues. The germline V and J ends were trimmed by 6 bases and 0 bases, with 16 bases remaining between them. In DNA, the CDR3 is TGCAGCGTGGCCGCAGGGCTCCCTAGCACAGATACGCAGTATTTT. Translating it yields CSVAAGLPSTDTQYF.

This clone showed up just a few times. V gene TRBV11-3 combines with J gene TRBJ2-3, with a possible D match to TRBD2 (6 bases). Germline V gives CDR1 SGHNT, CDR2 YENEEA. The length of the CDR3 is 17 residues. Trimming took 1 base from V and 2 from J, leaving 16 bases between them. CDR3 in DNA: TGTGCCAGCAGCTTAGGAGATTTTCGGGGGACCACAGATACGCAGTATTTT. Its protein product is CASSLGDFRGTTDTQYF.

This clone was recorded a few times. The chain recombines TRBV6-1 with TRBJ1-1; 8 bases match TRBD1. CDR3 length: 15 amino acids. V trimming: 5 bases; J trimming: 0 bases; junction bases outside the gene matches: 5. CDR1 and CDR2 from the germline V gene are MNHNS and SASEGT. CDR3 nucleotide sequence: TGTGCCAGCAGTCTCCAGGACAGGGTGAACACTGAAGCTTTCTTT. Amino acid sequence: CASSLQDRVNTEAFF.

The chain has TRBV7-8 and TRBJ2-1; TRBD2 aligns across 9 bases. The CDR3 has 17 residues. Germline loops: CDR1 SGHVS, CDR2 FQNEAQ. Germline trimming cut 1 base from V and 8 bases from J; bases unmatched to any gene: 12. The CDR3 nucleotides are TGTGCCAGCAGCTTAGGTCGTCTGGCGGGAGGGAAGTATGAGCAGTTCTTC. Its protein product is CASSLGRLAGGKYEQFF.

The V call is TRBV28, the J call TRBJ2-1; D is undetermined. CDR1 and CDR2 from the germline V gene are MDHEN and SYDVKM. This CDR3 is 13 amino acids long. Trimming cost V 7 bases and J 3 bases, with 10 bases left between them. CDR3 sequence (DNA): TGTGCCAGCACCCCCAGGCTCTACAATGAGCAGTTCTTC. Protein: CASTPRLYNEQFF.

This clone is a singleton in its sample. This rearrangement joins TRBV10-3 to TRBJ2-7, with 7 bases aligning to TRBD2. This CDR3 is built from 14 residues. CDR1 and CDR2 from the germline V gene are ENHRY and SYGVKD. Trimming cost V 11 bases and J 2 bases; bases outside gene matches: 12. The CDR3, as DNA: TGTGCCTCCACCAGCGGGGTAATTCCCTACGAGCAGTACTTC. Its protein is CASTSGVIPYEQYF.

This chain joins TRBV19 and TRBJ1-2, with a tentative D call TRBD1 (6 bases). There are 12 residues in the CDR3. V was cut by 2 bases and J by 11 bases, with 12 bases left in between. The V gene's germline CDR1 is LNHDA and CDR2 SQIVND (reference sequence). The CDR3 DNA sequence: TGTGCCAGTAGTATACAAGATACAGGGTACACCTTC. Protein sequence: CASSIQDTGYTF.

The CDR3 DNA reads TGTGCCAGCAGCTTGGGTCAGGGGAGAGCAGATACGCAGTATTTT. Translating gives CASSLGQGRADTQYF. The chain carries TRBV5-4 and TRBJ2-3; weak D call: TRBD1 (6 bases). This CDR3 region has 15 residues. V lost 0 bases and J lost 4, with 12 bases in between. Germline lookup yields CDR1 SGHNT and CDR2 YYREEE (reference sequence).

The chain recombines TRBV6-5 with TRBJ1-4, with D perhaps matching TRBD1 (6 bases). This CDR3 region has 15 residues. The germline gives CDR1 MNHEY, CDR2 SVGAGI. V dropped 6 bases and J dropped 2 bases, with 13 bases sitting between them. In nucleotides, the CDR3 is TGTGCCAGCAGACAACTGGGGGCCACTAATGAAAAACTGTTTTTT. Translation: CASRQLGATNEKLFF.

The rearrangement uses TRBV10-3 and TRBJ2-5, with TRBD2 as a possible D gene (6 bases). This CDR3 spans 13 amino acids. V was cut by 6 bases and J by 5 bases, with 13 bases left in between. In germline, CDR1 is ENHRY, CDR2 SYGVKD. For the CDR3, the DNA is TGTGCCATCAGCGCCCAGGCGGGGGAGACCCAGTACTTC. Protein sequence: CAISAQAGETQYF.

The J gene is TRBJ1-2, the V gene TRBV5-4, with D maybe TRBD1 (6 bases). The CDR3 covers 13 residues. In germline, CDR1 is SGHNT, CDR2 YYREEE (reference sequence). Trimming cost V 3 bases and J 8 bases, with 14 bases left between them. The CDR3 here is CASSSPGAQGYTF. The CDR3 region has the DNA TGTGCCAGCAGCTCCCCGGGGGCGCAAGGCTACACCTTC.

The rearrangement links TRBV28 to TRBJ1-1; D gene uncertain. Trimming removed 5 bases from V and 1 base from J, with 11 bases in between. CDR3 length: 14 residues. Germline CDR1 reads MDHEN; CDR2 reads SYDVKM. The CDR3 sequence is CASSRQHPNTEAFF. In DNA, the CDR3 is TGTGCCAGCAGTCGCCAACACCCGAACACTGAAGCTTTCTTT.

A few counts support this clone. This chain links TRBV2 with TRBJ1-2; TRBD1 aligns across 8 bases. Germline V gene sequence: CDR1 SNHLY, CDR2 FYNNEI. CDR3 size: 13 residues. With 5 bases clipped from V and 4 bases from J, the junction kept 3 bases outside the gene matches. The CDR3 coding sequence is TGTGCCAGCAGTCAGGGGGCAAGCTATGGCTACACCTTC. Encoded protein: CASSQGASYGYTF.

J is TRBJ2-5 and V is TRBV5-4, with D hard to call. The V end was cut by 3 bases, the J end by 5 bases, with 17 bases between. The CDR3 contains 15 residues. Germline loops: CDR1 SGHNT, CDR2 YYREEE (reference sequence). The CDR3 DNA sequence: TGTGCCAGCAGCTCCCGACATACGGAGAGGGAGACCCAGTACTTC. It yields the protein CASSSRHTERETQYF.

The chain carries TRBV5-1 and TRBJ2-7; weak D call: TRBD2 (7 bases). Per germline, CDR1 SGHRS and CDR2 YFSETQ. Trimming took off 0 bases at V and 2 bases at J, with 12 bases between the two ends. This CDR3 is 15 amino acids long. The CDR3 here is CASSLGGGTTYEQYF. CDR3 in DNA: TGCGCCAGCAGCTTGGGCGGGGGCACTACCTACGAGCAGTACTTC.

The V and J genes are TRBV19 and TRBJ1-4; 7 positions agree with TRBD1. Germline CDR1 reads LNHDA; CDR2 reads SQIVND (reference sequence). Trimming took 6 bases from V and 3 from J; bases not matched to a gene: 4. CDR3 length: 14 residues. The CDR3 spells CASSRTGSNEKLFF. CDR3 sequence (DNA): TGTGCCAGTAGCCGGACAGGTTCTAATGAAAAACTGTTTTTT.